This T cell receptor (beta chain) stems from a study of T cell changes during pregnancy in multiple sclerosis. The V gene end was trimmed by 4 bases and the J gene end by 8 bases; junction bases not matched to a gene: 6. The germline CDR1 and CDR2 sequences are SGHTA and FQGTGA. The CDR3 is made up of 15 amino acids. TCRdb's copy holds only in-frame clones and misses some; the assay was immunoSEQ multiplex PCR. Altogether roughly 39,000 clones are present, just over 90% being singletons, with the ten largest covering approximately 0.49%. The gene calls are TRBV7-3 and TRBJ2-1; TRBD2 aligns across 12 bases. Sequences were derived from CD4+ T cells from peripheral blood mononuclear cells, sampled in the first trimester of pregnancy. The origin of this receptor is a female donor in good health, enrolled as a control in a pregnancy study. The CDR3 spells CASSSLAGGPDEQFF. CDR3 DNA sequence: TGTGCCAGCAGCTCTCTAGCGGGGGGGCCAGATGAGCAGTTCTTC.